A single sample gave rise to the 14 T cell receptor beta chains below, sequenced in a study of blood T cell repertoires in COVID-19. Profiled with immunoSEQ multiplex PCR; TCRdb holds only in-frame clones, not every one. The sample has 130,000 to 150,000 clones; 80% to 85% are singletons. Material: PBMCs or T cells enriched from blood (not recorded which). Source of these receptors: a woman between 50 and 59 years old who had been exposed to COVID-19.

The table lists this clone with a few counts. The chain has TRBV6-4 and TRBJ2-2; no clear D. This CDR3 has 13 residues. Germline CDR1 and CDR2: MRHNA and SNTAGT. V was trimmed by 2 bases and J by 3 bases, leaving 4 bases between them. CDR3: CASSDSDTGELFF. DNA of the CDR3: TGTGCCAGCAGTGACAGCGACACCGGGGAGCTGTTTTTT.

This chain joins TRBV9 and TRBJ2-3, with D uncertain. Germline CDR1 reads SGDLS; CDR2 reads YYNGEE. The ends were cut back, 3 bases at V and 2 bases at J, with 16 bases in the middle. CDR3 length: 16 amino acids. The CDR3 DNA reads TGTGCCAGCAGCGGTAGAGCGAGCGTCGCCACAGATACGCAGTATTTT. Translation gives CASSGRASVATDTQYF. Looking up the rest from reference TRBV9 and TRBJ2-3 gives the full variable domain: DSGVTQTPKHLITATGQRVTLRCSPRSGDLSVYWYQQSLDQGLQFLIQYYNGEERAKGNILERFSAQQFPDLHSELNLSSLELGDSALYFCASSGRASVATDTQYFGPGTRLTVL.

This clone was seen more than once but under ten times. V usage is TRBV30 and J usage is TRBJ1-1, with 7 bases aligning to TRBD1. The CDR3 consists of 12 residues. Germline trimming cut 6 bases from V and 0 bases from J; bases unmatched to any gene: 1. Per the germline V gene, CDR1 is GTSNPN and CDR2 is SVGIG (reference sequence). The CDR3 nucleotides are TGTGCCTGCCAGGGGGTGAACACTGAAGCTTTCTTT. This codes for CACQGVNTEAFF.

The chain couples TRBV5-6 to TRBJ1-3, with 8 bases identical to TRBD1. The CDR3 runs 16 residues. Losses at the gene ends were 3 bases for V and 1 base for J; bases not matched to a gene: 6. From germline, CDR1 is SGHDT and CDR2 YYEEEE. CDR3 nucleotide sequence: TGTGCCAGCAGCTCCAGGGGGCGGAGGTCTGGAAACACCATATATTTT. Encoded protein: CASSSRGRRSGNTIYF. Combining the CDR3 with reference TRBV5-6 and TRBJ1-3 gives the whole variable domain DAGVTQSPTHLIKTRGQQVTLRCSPKSGHDTVSWYQQALGQGPQFIFQYYEEEERQRGNFPDRFSGHQFPNYSSELNVNALLLGDSALYLCASSSRGRRSGNTIYFGEGSWLTVV.

This CDR3 reads CASSFRDRPTEAFF. The CDR3 DNA reads as TGTGCCAGCAGCTTCCGGGACAGGCCGACTGAAGCTTTCTTT. This chain joins TRBV5-8 and TRBJ1-1; 8 bases match TRBD1. Trimming at V came to 2 bases and at J to 5 bases, leaving 5 bases not matched to a gene. The length of the CDR3 is 14 residues. Germline V lookup: CDR1 SGHTS, CDR2 YDEGEE.

The chain uses TRBV11-2 and TRBJ2-7, with a weak D call TRBD1 (6 bases). The CDR3 runs 15 residues. The V end lost 2 bases, the J end lost 2 bases, and 13 bases lay between the germline ends. Germline CDR1 SGHAT, CDR2 FQNNGV. Here the CDR3 DNA reads TGTGCCAGCAGCTTATTTCCCCGGACAGCCTACGAGCAGTACTTC. Encoded protein: CASSLFPRTAYEQYF.

The rearrangement links TRBV7-2 to TRBJ2-1, with 8 bases matching TRBD1. CDR3 length equals 14 residues. J gave up 4 bases and V 4 bases, and 3 bases lay outside the gene matches. Germline CDR1 and CDR2: SGHTA and FQGNSA. CDR3 sequence reads: CASSSRGPYNEQFF. The CDR3 nucleotides read TGTGCCAGCAGCTCCAGGGGGCCTTACAATGAGCAGTTCTTC.

The rearrangement uses TRBV7-9 and TRBJ1-2; 9 nucleotides match TRBD1. This CDR3 contains 14 residues. The germline gives CDR1 SEHNR, CDR2 FQNEAQ (reference sequence). V shed 5 bases and J 8 bases; nucleotides not matched to a gene: 9. The CDR3 nucleotides read TGTGCCAGCAGCATACAGGGACAGGGAGGAGGCTACACCTTC. Translated: CASSIQGQGGGYTF.

This clone was found once. The chain employs TRBV5-6 and TRBJ2-7, with 10 bases fitting TRBD1. The CDR3 covers 14 residues. Germline assignment: CDR1 SGHDT and CDR2 YYEEEE. V shed 4 bases, J shed 4 bases, and the junction held 5 bases outside the gene matches. For the CDR3, the DNA is TGTGCCAGCAGCCTCTGGGACAGGGGTTACGAGCAGTACTTC. Residues: CASSLWDRGYEQYF.

This chain connects TRBV6-5 to TRBJ1-2; D is unresolved. Trimming took off 6 bases at V and 8 bases at J, with 16 bases between the two ends. CDR1 and CDR2 (germline): MNHEY, SVGAGI. The CDR3 runs to 13 residues. CDR3 residues: CASRTGDAKGYTF. The CDR3 DNA is TGTGCCAGCAGGACGGGAGACGCTAAGGGCTACACCTTC.

This chain uses TRBV4-3 with TRBJ2-1; 12 nucleotides match TRBD2. The J segment lost 9 bases and the V segment lost 0 bases, leaving 3 bases of the junction unmatched. Germline V CDR1 and CDR2: LGHNA, YSLEER. The CDR3 has 15 residues. The CDR3 protein is CASSQEPSGRVEQFF. CDR3 DNA sequence: TGCGCCAGCAGCCAAGAACCTAGCGGGAGGGTTGAGCAGTTCTTC.

J is TRBJ2-5 and V is TRBV11-2, with a possible D match to TRBD2 (6 bases). Germline-derived CDR1 and CDR2 are SGHAT and FQNNGV. The ends were cut back, 6 bases at V and 7 bases at J, with 12 bases in the middle. The CDR3 length is 12 residues. In DNA, the CDR3 is TGTGCCAGCAGGGAGGGAGTGGGGACCCAGTACTTC. Its translation: CASREGVGTQYF.

This rearrangement joins TRBV7-2 to TRBJ1-6; D not resolved. With 3 bases removed from V and 11 bases from J, the gap between germline ends came to 8 bases. Germline lookup yields CDR1 SGHTA and CDR2 FQGNSA. This CDR3 comprises 12 residues. CDR3 sequence reads: CASSFRGTPLHF. The CDR3 nucleotides are TGTGCCAGCAGCTTTCGGGGAACACCCCTCCACTTT.

The chain is built from TRBV18 and TRBJ1-2; tentative D call: TRBD1 (6 bases). Germline assignment: CDR1 KGHSH and CDR2 LQKENI. Trimming took off 3 bases at V and 3 bases at J, with 11 bases between the two ends. The length of the CDR3 is 14 residues. CDR3 amino acids: CASSPIPGDYGYTF. CDR3 nucleotides: TGTGCCAGCTCACCCATTCCAGGGGACTATGGCTACACCTTC.